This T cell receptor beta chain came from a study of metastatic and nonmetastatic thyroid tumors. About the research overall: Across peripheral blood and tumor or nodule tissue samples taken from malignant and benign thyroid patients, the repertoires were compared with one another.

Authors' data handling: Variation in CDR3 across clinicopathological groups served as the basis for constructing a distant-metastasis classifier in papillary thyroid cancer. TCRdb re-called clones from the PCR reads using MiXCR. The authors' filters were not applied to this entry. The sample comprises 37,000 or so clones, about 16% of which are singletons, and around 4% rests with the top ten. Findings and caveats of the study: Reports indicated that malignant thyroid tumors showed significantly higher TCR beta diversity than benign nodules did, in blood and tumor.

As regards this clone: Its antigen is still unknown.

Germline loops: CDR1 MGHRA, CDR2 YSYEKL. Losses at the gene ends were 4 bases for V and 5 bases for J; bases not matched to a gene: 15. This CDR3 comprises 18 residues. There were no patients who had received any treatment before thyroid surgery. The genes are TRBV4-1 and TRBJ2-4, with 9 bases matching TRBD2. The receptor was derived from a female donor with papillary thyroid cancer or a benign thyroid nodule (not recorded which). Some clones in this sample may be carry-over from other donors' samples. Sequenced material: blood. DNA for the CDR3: TGCGCCAGCAGCCCCGGGGTGGGTCGGCGGGGGGGCCAAAACATTCAGTACTTC. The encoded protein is CASSPGVGRRGGQNIQYF.